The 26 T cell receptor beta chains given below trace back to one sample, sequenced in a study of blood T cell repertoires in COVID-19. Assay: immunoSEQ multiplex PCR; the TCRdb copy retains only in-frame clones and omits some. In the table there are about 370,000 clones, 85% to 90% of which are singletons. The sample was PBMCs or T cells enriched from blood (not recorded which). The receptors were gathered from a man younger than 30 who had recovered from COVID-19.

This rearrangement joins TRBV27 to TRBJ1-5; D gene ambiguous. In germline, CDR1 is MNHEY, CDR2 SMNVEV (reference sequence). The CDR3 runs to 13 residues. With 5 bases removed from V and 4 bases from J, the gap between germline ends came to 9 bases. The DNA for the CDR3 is TGTGCCAGCAGTCAAGCGGGGAATCAGCCCCAGCATTTT. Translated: CASSQAGNQPQHF.

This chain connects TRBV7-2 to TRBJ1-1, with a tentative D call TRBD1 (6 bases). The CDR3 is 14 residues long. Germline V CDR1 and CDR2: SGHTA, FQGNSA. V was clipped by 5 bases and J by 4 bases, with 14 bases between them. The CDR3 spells CASSQQGSITEAFF. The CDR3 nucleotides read TGTGCCAGCAGCCAACAGGGTAGTATCACTGAAGCTTTCTTT.

The CDR3: CASRKHTGVWTEAFF. The CDR3 DNA reads as TGTGCCAGCAGGAAGCATACAGGGGTATGGACTGAAGCTTTCTTT. The chain combines TRBV6-5 with TRBJ1-1, with 7 positions matching TRBD1. This CDR3 comprises 15 residues. Germline V gene lookup returns CDR1 MNHEY and CDR2 SVGAGI. V was clipped by 6 bases and J by 5 bases; unmatched bases: 12.

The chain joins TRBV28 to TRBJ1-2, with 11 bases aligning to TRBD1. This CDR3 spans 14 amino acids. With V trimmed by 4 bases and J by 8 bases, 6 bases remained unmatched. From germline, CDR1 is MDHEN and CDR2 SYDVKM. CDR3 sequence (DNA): TGTGCCAGCAGTTACGGACAGGGGGCGGGAGGCTACACCTTC. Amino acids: CASSYGQGAGGYTF.

In DNA form, the CDR3 reads TGTGCCAGCAACCCAGGAACCCGAGAGACCCAGTACTTC. This translates into CASNPGTRETQYF. This chain joins TRBV2 and TRBJ2-5; no clear D gene. The CDR3 totals 13 residues. Germline V lookup: CDR1 SNHLY, CDR2 FYNNEI. The germline V and J ends were trimmed by 7 bases and 4 bases, with 13 bases remaining between them.

CDR3 amino acids: CARSSPGNYGYTF. As DNA, the CDR3 is TGTGCCAGAAGCTCTCCAGGAAACTATGGCTACACCTTC. This chain links TRBV5-3 with TRBJ1-2, with D uncertain. TRBV5-3 is flagged as an ORF with uncertain function. V gave up 3 bases and J gave up 2 bases, with 8 bases separating them. The CDR3 totals 13 residues.

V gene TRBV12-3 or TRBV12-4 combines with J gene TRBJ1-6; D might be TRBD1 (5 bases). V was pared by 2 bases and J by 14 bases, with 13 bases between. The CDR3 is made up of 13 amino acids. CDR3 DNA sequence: TGTGCCAGCAGTTTAAGGAGGGACGGGTCCCTCCACTTT. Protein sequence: CASSLRRDGSLHF.

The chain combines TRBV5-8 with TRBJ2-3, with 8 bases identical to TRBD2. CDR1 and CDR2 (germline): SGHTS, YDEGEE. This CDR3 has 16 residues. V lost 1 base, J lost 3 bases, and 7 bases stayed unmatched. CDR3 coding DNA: TGTGCCAGCAGCTTGACTTCGGGGGGGGCTACAGATACGCAGTATTTT. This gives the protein CASSLTSGGATDTQYF.

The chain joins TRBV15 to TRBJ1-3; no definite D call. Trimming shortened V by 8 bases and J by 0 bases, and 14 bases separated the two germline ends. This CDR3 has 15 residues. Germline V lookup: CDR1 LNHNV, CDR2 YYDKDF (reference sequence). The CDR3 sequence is CATLREGFSGNTIYF. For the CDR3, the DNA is TGTGCCACCCTAAGGGAGGGATTCTCTGGAAACACCATATATTTT.

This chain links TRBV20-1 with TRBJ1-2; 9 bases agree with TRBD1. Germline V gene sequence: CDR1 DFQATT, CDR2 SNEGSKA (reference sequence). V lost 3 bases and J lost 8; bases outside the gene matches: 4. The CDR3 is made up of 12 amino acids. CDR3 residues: CSASAGQGGYTF. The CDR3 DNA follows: TGCAGTGCTAGTGCGGGACAGGGAGGCTACACCTTC.

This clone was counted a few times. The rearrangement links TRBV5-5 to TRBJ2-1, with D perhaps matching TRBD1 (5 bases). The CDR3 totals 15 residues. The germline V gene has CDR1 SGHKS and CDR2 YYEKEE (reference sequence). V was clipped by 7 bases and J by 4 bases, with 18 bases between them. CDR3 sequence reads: CASGSTDLVYNEQFF. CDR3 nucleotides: TGTGCCAGCGGATCGACAGACTTGGTTTACAATGAGCAGTTCTTC.

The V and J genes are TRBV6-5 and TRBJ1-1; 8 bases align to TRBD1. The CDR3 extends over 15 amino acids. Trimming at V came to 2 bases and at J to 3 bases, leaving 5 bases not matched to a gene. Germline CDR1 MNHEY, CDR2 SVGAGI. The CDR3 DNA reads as TGTGCCAGCAGTTACCAGGGGGCGTTGGACACTGAAGCTTTCTTT. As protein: CASSYQGALDTEAFF.

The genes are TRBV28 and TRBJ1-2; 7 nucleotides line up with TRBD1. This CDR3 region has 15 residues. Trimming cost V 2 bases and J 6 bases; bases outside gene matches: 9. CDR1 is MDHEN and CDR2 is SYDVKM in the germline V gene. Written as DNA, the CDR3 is TGTGCCAGCAGTTTAATCGTGGGGCAGGGGGATGGCTACACCTTC. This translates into CASSLIVGQGDGYTF.

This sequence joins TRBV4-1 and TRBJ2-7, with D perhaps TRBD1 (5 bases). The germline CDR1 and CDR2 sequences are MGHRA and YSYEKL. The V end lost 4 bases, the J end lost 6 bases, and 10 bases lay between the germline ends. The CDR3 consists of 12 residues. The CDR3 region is CASSPQGSEQYF. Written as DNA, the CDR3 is TGCGCCAGCAGCCCCCAGGGATCCGAGCAGTACTTC.

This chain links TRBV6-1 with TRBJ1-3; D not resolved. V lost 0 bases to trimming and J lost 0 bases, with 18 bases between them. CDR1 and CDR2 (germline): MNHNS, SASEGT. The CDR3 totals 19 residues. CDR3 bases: TGTGCCAGCAGTGAAGCACCTAATGCGGCTGGATTCTCTGGAAACACCATATATTTT. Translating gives CASSEAPNAAGFSGNTIYF.

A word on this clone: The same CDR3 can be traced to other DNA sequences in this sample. Here the CDR3 reads CASSRQINQPQHF. CDR3 coding DNA: TGTGCCAGCAGCCGGCAGATCAATCAGCCCCAGCATTTT. The chain links TRBV3-1 (or the pseudogene TRBV3-2) to TRBJ1-5, with no clear D. This CDR3 spans 13 amino acids. V was shortened by 4 bases and J by 3 bases, with 7 bases between the two germline ends. Germline V gene lookup returns CDR1 LGHDT and CDR2 YNNKEL (reference sequence).

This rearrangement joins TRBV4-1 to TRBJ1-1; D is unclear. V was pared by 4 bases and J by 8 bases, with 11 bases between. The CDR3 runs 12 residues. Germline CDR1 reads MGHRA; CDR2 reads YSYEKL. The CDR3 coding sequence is TGCGCCAGCAGCCCGATTACGGGGGAAGCTTTCTTT. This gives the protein CASSPITGEAFF.

The CDR3 DNA reads as TGTGCCAGCAGCCAAGTATCCGGGGTAAAGTACGAGCAGTACTTC. Its protein is CASSQVSGVKYEQYF. This rearrangement joins TRBV3-1 (or the pseudogene TRBV3-2) to TRBJ2-7, with D possibly matching TRBD2 (5 bases). Germline assignment: CDR1 LGHDT and CDR2 YNNKEL (reference sequence). V lost 1 base to trimming and J lost 4 bases, with 14 bases between them. CDR3 length: 15 amino acids.

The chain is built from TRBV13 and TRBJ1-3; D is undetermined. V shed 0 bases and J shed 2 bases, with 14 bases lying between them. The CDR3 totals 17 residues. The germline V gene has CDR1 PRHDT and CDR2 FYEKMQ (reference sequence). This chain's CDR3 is CASSLGQVTSPGNTIYF. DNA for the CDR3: TGTGCCAGCAGCTTAGGCCAAGTGACTTCTCCTGGAAACACCATATATTTT.

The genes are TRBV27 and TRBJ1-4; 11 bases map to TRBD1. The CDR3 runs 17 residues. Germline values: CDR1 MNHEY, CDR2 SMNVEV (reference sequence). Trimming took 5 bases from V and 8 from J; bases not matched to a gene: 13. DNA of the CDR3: TGTGCCAGCAGTCAAAGGACAGGGGGCAGCTTTCGGGAAAAACTGTTTTTT. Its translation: CASSQRTGGSFREKLFF.

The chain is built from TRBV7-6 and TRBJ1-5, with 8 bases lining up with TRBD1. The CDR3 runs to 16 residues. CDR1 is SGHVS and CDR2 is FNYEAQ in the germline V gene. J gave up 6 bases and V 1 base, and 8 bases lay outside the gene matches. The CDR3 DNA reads TGTGCCAGCAGCTTAGGTCAGGGGGCGCGGGGTCAGCCCCAGCATTTT. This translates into CASSLGQGARGQPQHF. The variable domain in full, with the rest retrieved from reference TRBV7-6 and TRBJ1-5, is GAGVSQSPRYKVTKRGQDVALRCDPISGHVSLYWYRQALGQGPEFLTYFNYEAQQDKSGLPNDRFSAERPEGSISTLTIQRTEQRDSAMYRCASSLGQGARGQPQHFGDGTRLSIL.

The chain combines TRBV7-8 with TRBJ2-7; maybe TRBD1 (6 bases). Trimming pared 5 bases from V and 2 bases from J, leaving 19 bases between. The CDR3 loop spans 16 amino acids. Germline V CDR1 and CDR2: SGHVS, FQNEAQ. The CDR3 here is CASSPAWTDTTYEQYF. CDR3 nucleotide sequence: TGTGCCAGCAGCCCAGCTTGGACAGATACCACCTACGAGCAGTACTTC.

CDR3 coding DNA: TGCGCCAGCAGCCCCGGTTCTGGAGGGGGCTTATCACCCCTCCACTTT. Translated, it gives CASSPGSGGGLSPLHF. The chain has TRBV5-1 and TRBJ1-6; 7 bases map to TRBD1. CDR3 size: 16 residues. Germline V gene data show CDR1 as SGHRS and CDR2 as YFSETQ. V gave up 4 bases and J gave up 10 bases; unmatched junction bases: 14.

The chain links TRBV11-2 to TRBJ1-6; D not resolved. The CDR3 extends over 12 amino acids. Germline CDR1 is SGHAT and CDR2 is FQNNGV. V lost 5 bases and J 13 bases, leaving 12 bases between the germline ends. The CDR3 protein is CASSGWREPLHF. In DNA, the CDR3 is TGTGCCAGCAGCGGGTGGAGGGAGCCCCTCCACTTT.

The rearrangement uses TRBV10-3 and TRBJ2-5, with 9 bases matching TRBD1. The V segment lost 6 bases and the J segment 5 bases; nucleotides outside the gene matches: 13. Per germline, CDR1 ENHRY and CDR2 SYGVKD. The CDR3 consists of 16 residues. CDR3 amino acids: CAISRPTGGGGETQYF. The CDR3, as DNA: TGTGCCATCAGCCGACCAACAGGGGGCGGTGGGGAGACCCAGTACTTC.

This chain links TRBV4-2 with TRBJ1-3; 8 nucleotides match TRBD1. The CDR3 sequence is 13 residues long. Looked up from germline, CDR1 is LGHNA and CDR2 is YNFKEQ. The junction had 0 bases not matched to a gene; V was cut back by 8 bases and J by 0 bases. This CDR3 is CASGQGSGNTIYF. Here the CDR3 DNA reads TGTGCCAGCGGACAGGGCTCTGGAAACACCATATATTTT.